This T cell receptor beta chain was documented in a study of T-cell reconstitution after alpha-beta-depleted transplantation in children. Study results and limitations: It was newly produced T cells that mostly accounted for T-cell counts and diversity one year after transplant. The study traced high day-60 TCRbeta diversity in some patients to surviving recipient T cells and thymic progenitors. About two months after transplant, alpha-beta T cells reportedly came from several hundred expanded graft clones.

This clonotype was detected only a few times. Its target is not known. Researchers prepared the TCRbeta library using unique molecular identifiers, the study reports. One entry per CDR3 protein, called by TCRdb with MiXCR from the PCR reads. The sample holds hundreds of thousands of distinct CDR3 sequences, 15% to 20% seen once. The CDR3 is 12 residues long. CDR1 and CDR2 (germline): GTSNPN, SVGIG (reference sequence). The V gene end was trimmed by 6 bases and the J gene end by 2 bases; junction bases not matched to a gene: 2. The sequencing here drew on PBMCs, mostly from graft donor cells, taken 360 days after TCRalphabeta/CD19-depleted stem cell transplant. This receptor was obtained from a male patient between 2 and 9 years old who had a stem cell transplant for acute lymphoblastic leukemia, so the T cells may come from the graft donor. The chain links TRBV30 to TRBJ2-7, with 9 bases matching TRBD1. CDR3 coding DNA: TGTGCCTGTGGACAGGGGCCCTACGAGCAGTACTTC. It specifies CACGQGPYEQYF. Variable domain in full (rest from reference TRBV30 and TRBJ2-7): SQTIHQWPATLVQPVGSPLSLECTVEGTSNPNLYWYRQAAGRGLQLLFYSVGIGQISSEVPQNLSASRPQDRQFILSSKKLLLSDSGFYLCACGQGPYEQYFGPGTRLTVT.